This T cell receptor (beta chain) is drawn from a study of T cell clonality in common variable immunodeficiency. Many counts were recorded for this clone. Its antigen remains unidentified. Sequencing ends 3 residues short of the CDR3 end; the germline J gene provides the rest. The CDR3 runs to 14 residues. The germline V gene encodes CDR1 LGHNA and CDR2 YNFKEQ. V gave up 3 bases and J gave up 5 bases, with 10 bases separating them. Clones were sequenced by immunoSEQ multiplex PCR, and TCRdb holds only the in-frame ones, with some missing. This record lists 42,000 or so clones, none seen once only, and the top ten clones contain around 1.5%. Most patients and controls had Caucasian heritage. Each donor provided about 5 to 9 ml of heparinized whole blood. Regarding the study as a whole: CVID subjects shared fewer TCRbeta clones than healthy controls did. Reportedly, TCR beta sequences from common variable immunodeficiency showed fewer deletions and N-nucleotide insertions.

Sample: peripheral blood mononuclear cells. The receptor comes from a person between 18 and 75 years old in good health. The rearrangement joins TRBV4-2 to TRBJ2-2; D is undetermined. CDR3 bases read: TGTGCCAGCAGCCACGCGATTGGTACCGGGGAG. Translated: CASSHAIGTGE. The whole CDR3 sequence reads CASSHAIGTGELFF.